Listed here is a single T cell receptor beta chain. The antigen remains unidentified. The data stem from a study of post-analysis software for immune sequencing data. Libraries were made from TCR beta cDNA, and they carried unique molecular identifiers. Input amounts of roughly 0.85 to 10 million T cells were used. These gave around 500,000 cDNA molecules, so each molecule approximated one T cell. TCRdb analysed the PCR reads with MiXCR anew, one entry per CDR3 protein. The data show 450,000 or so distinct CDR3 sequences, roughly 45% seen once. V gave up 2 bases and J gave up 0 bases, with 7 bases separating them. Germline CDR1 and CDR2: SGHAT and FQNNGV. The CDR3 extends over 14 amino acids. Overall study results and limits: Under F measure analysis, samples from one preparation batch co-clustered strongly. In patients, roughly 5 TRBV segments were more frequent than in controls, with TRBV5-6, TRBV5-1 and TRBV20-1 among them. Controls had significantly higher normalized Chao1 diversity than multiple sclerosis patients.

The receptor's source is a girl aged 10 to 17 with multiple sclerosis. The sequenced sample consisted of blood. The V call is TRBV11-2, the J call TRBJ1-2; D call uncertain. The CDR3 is CASSLTRTNYGYTF. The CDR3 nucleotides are TGTGCCAGCAGCTTAACCCGAACTAACTATGGCTACACCTTC.